These T cell receptor beta chains were read from a single sample in a study of T-cell reconstitution after alpha-beta-depleted transplantation in children. Each CDR3 protein gets one entry after TCRdb re-called the PCR reads with MiXCR. The sample lists 500,000 or so distinct CDR3 sequences, approximately 32% occurring once. Sequencing was performed on PBMCs from the stem cell graft donor, taken from the stem cell graft. Every receptor here comes from a human donor who donated a stem cell graft to a child with aplastic anemia. The CDR3 runs from the conserved cysteine through the conserved F or W. The D gene is left open where the match is weak. Only some rows state a clone size, as once, few, many or a class for expanded clones.

. TRBJ2-1 . TRBV7-9 CASSVIGGRSYNEQFF TGTGCCAGCAGCGTTATAGGCGGACGGTCCTACAATGAGCAGTTCTTC
. TRBJ2-3 TRBD2 TRBV4-3 CASSRKLAGVDTQYF TGCGCCAGCAGCCGGAAACTAGCGGGAGTAGATACGCAGTATTTT
. TRBJ1-1 TRBD1 TRBV29-1 CSVEPQGAQNTEAFF TGCAGCGTTGAACCCCAGGGGGCACAGAACACTGAAGCTTTCTTT
. TRBJ1-2 . TRBV11-2 CASSFSVTNYGYTF TGTGCCAGCAGCTTTTCGGTCACTAACTATGGCTACACCTTC
. TRBJ1-1 . TRBV18 CASSRPPVTEAFF TGTGCCAGCTCACGTCCACCGGTCACTGAAGCTTTCTTT
. TRBJ1-1 . TRBV29-1 CTVDWPQREAFF TGCACCGTTGATTGGCCTCAACGTGAAGCTTTCTTT
few TRBJ2-3 TRBD1 TRBV20-1 CSASTGQKGTDTQYF TGCAGTGCCTCCACGGGACAGAAGGGGACAGATACGCAGTATTTT
. TRBJ2-2 TRBD2 TRBV18 CASSPSGTNTGELFF TGTGCCAGCTCCCCCAGCGGGACTAACACCGGGGAGCTGTTTTTT
. TRBJ2-1 . TRBV6-2/TRBV6-3 CASTVWVGSYNEQFF TGTGCCAGCACTGTATGGGTTGGGTCCTACAATGAGCAGTTCTTC
few TRBJ2-1 TRBD2 TRBV29-1 CSGSGRSYNEQFF TGCAGCGGTAGCGGGAGATCCTACAATGAGCAGTTCTTC
few TRBJ1-2 . TRBV20-1 CSAPGQGTYGYTF TGCAGTGCCCCGGGGCAGGGGACTTATGGCTACACCTTC